Listed below are T cell receptor beta chains from one sample, sequenced in a study of chemoradiotherapy in HPV16-positive cancers. Data came from immunoSEQ multiplex PCR; TCRdb stores just in-frame clones and leaves some out. The sample lists about 5,900 clones, 73% occurring once. This specimen was acquired from a patient who underwent chemoradiotherapy. Receptors were obtained from a human donor with HPV-associated anogenital cancer. Both conserved end residues are part of each CDR3. The D gene is left open where the match is weak. The listing skips clone size in some rows; elsewhere it reads once, few, many or a size class.

d_gene	j_gene	abundance	v_gene	CDR3aa	CDR3nt
-	TRBJ2-5	-	TRBV4-1	CASSRGPSETQYF	TGCGCCAGCAGCCGAGGACCCTCGGAGACCCAGTACTTC
TRBD2	TRBJ2-3	-	TRBV10-3	CAISESTSGTDTQYF	TGTGCCATCAGTGAGAGCACTAGCGGCACAGATACGCAGTATTTT
-	TRBJ2-3	-	TRBV11-3	CASSSRGLDTQYF	TGTGCCAGCAGCTCGCGGGGTTTGGATACGCAGTATTTT
-	TRBJ2-4	once	TRBV5-8	CASSLNAAKNIQYF	TGTGCCAGCAGCTTGAACGCTGCCAAAAACATTCAGTACTTC
-	TRBJ2-2	-	TRBV27	CASSLSPGGRTGELFF	TGTGCCAGCAGTTTATCCCCAGGTGGACGCACCGGGGAGCTGTTTTTT
-	TRBJ2-7	-	TRBV7-8	CASSLRGSYEQYF	TGTGCCAGCAGCTTACGGGGCAGCTACGAGCAGTACTTC
TRBD1	TRBJ1-2	-	TRBV7-2	CASSLEGNRGHGYTF	TGTGCCAGCAGCTTAGAGGGCAACAGGGGCCATGGCTACACCTTC
TRBD1	TRBJ1-1	-	TRBV11-2	CASSLGTGYLEAFF	TGTGCCAGCAGCTTAGGGACAGGATACCTTGAAGCTTTCTTT
TRBD1	TRBJ2-1	-	TRBV5-6	CASSFGTGGGEQFF	TGTGCCAGCAGCTTTGGGACAGGGGGCGGTGAGCAGTTCTTC
-	TRBJ1-4	once	TRBV28	CASSLTAGSATNEKLFF	TGTGCCAGCAGTTTAACGGCGGGTTCCGCAACTAATGAAAAACTGTTTTTT
TRBD2	TRBJ2-7	-	TRBV4-1	CASSHGGISYEQYF	TGCGCCAGCAGCCACGGGGGGATTAGCTACGAGCAGTACTTC
TRBD2	TRBJ2-7	-	TRBV4-1	CASSQGIAGGPYSYEQYF	TGCGCCAGCAGCCAAGGGATAGCGGGGGGTCCCTACTCCTACGAGCAGTACTTC
TRBD1	TRBJ2-3	-	TRBV28	CASSLMTGADTQYF	TGTGCCAGCAGTTTAATGACAGGGGCAGATACGCAGTATTTT
-	TRBJ2-7	-	TRBV7-9	CASSPWSVAAAYEQYF	TGTGCCAGCAGCCCCTGGTCAGTAGCGGCCGCCTACGAGCAGTACTTC
-	TRBJ1-1	once	TRBV9	CASSVGPQGPEAFF	TGTGCCAGCAGCGTAGGTCCCCAGGGCCCTGAAGCTTTCTTT
-	TRBJ2-5	-	TRBV18	CASSPPVPLGETQYF	TGTGCCAGCTCACCACCGGTACCCCTAGGAGAGACCCAGTACTTC
TRBD1	TRBJ1-4	-	TRBV4-2	CASRPGQGNEKLFF	TGTGCCAGCAGACCGGGACAGGGGAATGAAAAACTGTTTTTT
TRBD2	TRBJ2-1	-	TRBV27	CASSLIGTTYEQFF	TGTGCCAGCAGTTTAATAGGGACTACTTATGAGCAGTTCTTC
-	TRBJ2-3	once	TRBV7-2	CASSLGAGTDTQYF	TGTGCCAGCAGCTTAGGAGCGGGCACAGATACGCAGTATTTT
TRBD2	TRBJ2-3	-	TRBV27	CASSSLAGGLSRGTDTQYF	TGTGCCAGCTCCTCTTTAGCGGGGGGGTTGAGTAGAGGCACAGATACGCAGTATTTT
-	TRBJ1-5	-	TRBV27	CASTPLGGLRQPQHF	TGTGCCAGCACCCCCCTAGGAGGGTTAAGGCAGCCCCAGCATTTT
TRBD2	TRBJ2-2	-	TRBV7-8	CASSLDPSGYYTGELFF	TGTGCCAGCAGCTTAGATCCTAGCGGATATTACACCGGGGAGCTGTTTTTT
TRBD2	TRBJ2-5	few	TRBV9	CASSGDGTTQETQYF	TGTGCCAGCAGCGGTGACGGGACTACCCAAGAGACCCAGTACTTC
-	TRBJ2-1	-	TRBV2	CASRVLGGLEQFF	TGTGCCAGCAGGGTCCTAGGGGGTCTCGAGCAGTTCTTC
TRBD2	TRBJ2-5	once	TRBV5-1	CASSKQLTVSGTQETQYF	TGCGCCAGCAGCAAACAACTGACCGTGAGCGGGACCCAAGAGACCCAGTACTTC
TRBD1	TRBJ1-1	-	TRBV19	CASSIVGGDSEAFF	TGTGCCAGTAGTATAGTGGGAGGGGACAGCGAAGCTTTCTTT
-	TRBJ2-1	-	TRBV2	CASSGGNTGRPFF	TGTGCCAGCAGTGGGGGCAATACGGGAAGGCCGTTCTTC
TRBD1	TRBJ2-7	-	TRBV19	CASSHGTGPFEQYF	TGTGCCAGTAGTCACGGGACAGGCCCCTTCGAGCAGTACTTC
-	TRBJ1-2	-	TRBV7-9	CASSLGRVYGYTF	TGTGCCAGCAGCTTGGGCCGGGTCTATGGCTACACCTTC
-	TRBJ1-2	-	TRBV7-2	CASSLGGGLANGYTF	TGTGCCAGCAGCTTAGGCGGTGGTTTGGCGAACGGCTACACCTTC
TRBD2	TRBJ2-3	-	TRBV28	CASRSQSGGRVDTQYF	TGTGCCAGCAGATCCCAAAGCGGGGGGAGAGTAGATACGCAGTATTTT